This T cell receptor beta chain was captured by sequencing in a study of T cells in localized non-small cell lung cancer. CDR1 and CDR2 (germline): SGHTA, FQGNSA. The CDR3 contains 13 residues. V was shortened by 5 bases and J by 1 base, with 8 bases between the two germline ends. Clones were sequenced by immunoSEQ multiplex PCR, and TCRdb holds only the in-frame ones, with some missing. The sample lists some 56,000 clones; 86% were seen once. The V and J genes are TRBV7-2 and TRBJ1-1; D unresolved. The source was peripheral blood, collected before any cancer treatment. The TCR originated in a woman aged 40-75 years with stage I lung adenocarcinoma. CDR3 region: CASSIGRNTEAFF. CDR3 nucleotide sequence: TGTGCCAGCAGCATTGGACGGAACACTGAAGCTTTCTTT.